This T cell receptor (beta chain) originates from a study of CD8 T cells in ankylosing spondylitis. The CDR3 is 13 residues long. V was clipped by 5 bases and J by 2 bases, with 10 bases between them. Germline V gives CDR1 SGHAT, CDR2 FQNNGV. Construction of TCR beta libraries was performed using quantitative 5'-RACE with molecular barcodes. Each CDR3 protein gets one entry after TCRdb re-called the 5' RACE reads with MiXCR. The table records 300,000 to 400,000 distinct CDR3 sequences, roughly 20% of them present only once. Points on this clonotype: No antigen is known for it.

Study-level points and caveats: The authors found the disease-linked clones to be CD8+ and relatively rare in peripheral blood. Some of these motif variants have turned up before, in reports on reactive arthritis synovial fluid and blood.

The specimen was blood, either unsorted or a sorted T cell fraction (not recorded which). The receptor's source is a male donor with ankylosing spondylitis or in good health (not recorded which). The chain combines TRBV11-2 with TRBJ2-7, with D uncertain. The CDR3 reads CASSPTETYEQYF. In DNA form, the CDR3 reads TGTGCCAGCAGCCCGACCGAAACCTACGAGCAGTACTTC.